This is a list of T cell receptor beta chains from one sample in a study of immune heterogeneity within non-small cell lung tumors. TCRdb independently ran MiXCR on the multiplex PCR reads; one entry per CDR3 protein. The repertoire holds more than 14,000 distinct CDR3 sequences, with less than 35% as singletons. Sequencing input: lung tumor tissue. These receptors were collected from a man in his forties with non-small cell lung cancer. CDR3s include the opening cysteine and the closing phenylalanine or tryptophan. A D gene is named only where the DNA matches it firmly. Size is stated for part of the rows, as once, few or many counts, or as a class when the clone is expanded.

J gene | D gene | V gene | clone size | CDR3 DNA | CDR3 protein
TRBJ1-2 | . | TRBV6-1 | medium-sized | TGTGCCAGCAGTAAAGTTACTGAATTGCTCTATGGCTACACCTTC | CASSKVTELLYGYTF
TRBJ2-2 | . | TRBV4-1 | few | TGCGCCAGCAGCCATGGGCAAAACACCGGGGAGCTGTTTTTT | CASSHGQNTGELFF
TRBJ2-4 | TRBD1 | TRBV25-1 | . | TGTGCCAGAGGGGGCTCGGGCCTGGGAGAAATTCAGTACTTC | CARGGSGLGEIQYF
TRBJ2-1 | . | TRBV5-1 | few | TGCGCCAGCAGCCCCCTAAACGGTAATGAGCAGTTCTTC | CASSPLNGNEQFF
TRBJ2-5 | TRBD2 | TRBV5-1 | many | TGCGCCAGCTCACTAGCGGGATCATCGTATCGAGAGACCCAGTACTTC | CASSLAGSSYRETQYF
TRBJ1-2 | . | TRBV18 | many | TGTGCCAGCTCACCGGGGTCTAACTATGGCTACACCTTC | CASSPGSNYGYTF
TRBJ1-5 | TRBD1 | TRBV28 | medium-sized | TGTGCCAGCAGTTTAGGCGCCAGGGGGATTAATCAGCCCCAGCATTTT | CASSLGARGINQPQHF
TRBJ2-1 | TRBD2 | TRBV7-8 | many | TGTGCCAGCAGCCCAGAGGGCAGGGCTAGCGGGAGGGATAATGAGCAGTTCTTC | CASSPEGRASGRDNEQFF
TRBJ2-5 | TRBD2 | TRBV29-1 | few | TGCAGCGTCCACGCGGGAGGACTGGAGACCCAGTACTTC | CSVHAGGLETQYF
TRBJ2-1 | . | TRBV20-1 | . | TGCAGTGCTCGAAGCCGGGACGGGGGATATGAGCAGTTCTTC | CSARSRDGGYEQFF
TRBJ1-3 | . | TRBV6-5 | medium-sized | TGTGCCAGCAGTTACTCGAGGCAGAGCTCTGGAAACACCATATATTTT | CASSYSRQSSGNTIYF
TRBJ1-5 | TRBD1 | TRBV12-3/TRBV12-4 | . | TGTGCCAGCAGCCTGGACAGGCTTAGCAATCAGCCCCAGCATTTT | CASSLDRLSNQPQHF
TRBJ2-3 | . | TRBV28 | medium-sized | TGTGCCAGCAGCCCCCGGGGCCTCGGCACAGATACGCAGTATTTT | CASSPRGLGTDTQYF
TRBJ1-6 | TRBD1 | TRBV7-2 | many | TGTGCCAGCAGCACCCACGGACAGGATTCACCCCTCCACTTT | CASSTHGQDSPLHF
TRBJ1-6 | . | TRBV11-2 | medium-sized | TGTGCCAGCAGCTTCCTAATGACCCAGTCTCCCCTCCACTTT | CASSFLMTQSPLHF
TRBJ1-5 | . | TRBV29-1 | . | TGCAGCGTTGGGGAGAGTGGCAATCAGCCCCAGCATTTT | CSVGESGNQPQHF
TRBJ2-7 | . | TRBV3-2 | few | TGTGCCAGCAGCCAAGACACAGACTACTACGAGCAGTACTTC | CASSQDTDYYEQYF
TRBJ2-3 | . | TRBV10-1 | few | TGCGCCGCAGCGAGGAGTACAGTCGCTGCGTCGATCCTGTATTTT | CAAARSTVAASILYF
TRBJ1-5 | TRBD1 | TRBV6-1 | medium-sized | TGTGCCACCGCTAGCAGGGGGGCTGGGCCCCAGCATTTT | CATASRGAGPQHF
TRBJ2-7 | . | TRBV20-1 | . | TGCAGTGCTAGACTCAGGCAAGGTTCCTACGAGCAGCACTTC | CSARLRQGSYEQHF
TRBJ1-2 | . | TRBV11-2 | many | TGTGCCAGCAGCCAGGACCGTAACTATGGCTACACCTTC | CASSQDRNYGYTF
TRBJ2-3 | TRBD1 | TRBV5-1 | . | TGCGCCAGCAGCTTGCAGCGCAGGGGGCGCGCAGATACGCATTATTTT | CASSLQRRGRADTHYF
TRBJ1-2 | . | TRBV24-1 | many | TGTGCCACCAGCCCCGGGACCCGTGGCTATGGCTACACCTTC | CATSPGTRGYGYTF
TRBJ1-6 | TRBD1 | TRBV7-2 | medium-sized | TGTGCCAGCAGCTTAGAAGAGGGACAGTATAATTCACCCCTCCACTTT | CASSLEEGQYNSPLHF
TRBJ2-5 | . | TRBV10-3 | many | TGTGCCATCAGTGACCCGGGACAAGCCCAAGAGACCCAGTACTTC | CAISDPGQAQETQYF
TRBJ2-7 | TRBD2 | TRBV12-3/TRBV12-4 | medium-sized | TGTGCCAGCAGTCCCCCCGGACTAGCGGTCTCCGGGTCCTACGAGCAGTACTTC | CASSPPGLAVSGSYEQYF
TRBJ1-5 | . | TRBV2 | many | TGTGCCAGCAGTGAGGGGGTTTCTATCGATCAGCCCCAGCATTTT | CASSEGVSIDQPQHF
TRBJ2-5 | . | TRBV29-1 | many | TGCAGCGTTGGCAGGGAAGAGACCCAGTACTTC | CSVGREETQYF
TRBJ2-7 | TRBD2 | TRBV2 | medium-sized | TGTGCCAGCAGATTAACTAGCGGGGCTCCCTACGAGCAGTACTTC | CASRLTSGAPYEQYF
TRBJ1-5 | . | TRBV30 | . | TGTGCCTGGAGTGTACAGGATGCACAGCCCCAGCATTTT | CAWSVQDAQPQHF